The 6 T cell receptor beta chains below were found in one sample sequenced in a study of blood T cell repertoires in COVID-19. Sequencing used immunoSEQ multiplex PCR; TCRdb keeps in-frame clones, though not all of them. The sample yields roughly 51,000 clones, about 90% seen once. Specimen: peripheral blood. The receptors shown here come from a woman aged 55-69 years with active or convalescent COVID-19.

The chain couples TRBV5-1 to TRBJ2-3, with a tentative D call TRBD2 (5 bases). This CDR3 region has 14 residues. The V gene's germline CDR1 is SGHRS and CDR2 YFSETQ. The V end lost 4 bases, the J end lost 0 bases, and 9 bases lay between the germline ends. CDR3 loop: CASSQGLSTDTQYF. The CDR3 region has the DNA TGCGCCAGCAGCCAAGGACTTAGCACAGATACGCAGTATTTT.

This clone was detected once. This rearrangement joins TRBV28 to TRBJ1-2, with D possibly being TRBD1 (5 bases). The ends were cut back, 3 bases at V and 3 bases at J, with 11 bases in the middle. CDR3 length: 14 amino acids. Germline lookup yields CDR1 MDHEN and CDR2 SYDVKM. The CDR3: CASSFQGSDYGYTF. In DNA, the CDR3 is TGTGCCAGCAGTTTTCAGGGAAGTGACTATGGCTACACCTTC.

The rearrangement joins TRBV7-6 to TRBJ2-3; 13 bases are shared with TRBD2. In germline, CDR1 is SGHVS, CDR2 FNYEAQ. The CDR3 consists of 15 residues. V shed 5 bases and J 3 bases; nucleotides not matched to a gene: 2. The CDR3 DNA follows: TGTGCCAGCAGCCTGGGACTAGCGGGAACAGATACGCAGTATTTT. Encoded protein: CASSLGLAGTDTQYF.

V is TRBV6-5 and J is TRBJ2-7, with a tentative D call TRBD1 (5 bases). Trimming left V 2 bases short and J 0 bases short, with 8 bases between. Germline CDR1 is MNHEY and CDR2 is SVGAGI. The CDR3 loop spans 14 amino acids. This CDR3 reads CASSYVQGSYEQYF. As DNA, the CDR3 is TGTGCCAGCAGTTACGTCCAGGGCTCCTACGAGCAGTACTTC.

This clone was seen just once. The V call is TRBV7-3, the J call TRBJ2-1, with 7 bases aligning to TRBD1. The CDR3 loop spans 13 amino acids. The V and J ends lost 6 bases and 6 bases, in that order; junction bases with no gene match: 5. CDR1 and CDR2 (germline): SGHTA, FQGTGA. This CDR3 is CASSQAGGNEQFF. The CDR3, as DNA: TGTGCCAGCAGTCAAGCAGGGGGCAATGAGCAGTTCTTC. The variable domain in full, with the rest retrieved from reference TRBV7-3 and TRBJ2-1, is GAGVSQTPSNKVTEKGKYVELRCDPISGHTALYWYRQSLGQGPEFLIYFQGTGAADDSGLPNDRFFAVRPEGSVSTLKIQRTERGDSAVYLCASSQAGGNEQFFGPGTRLTVL.

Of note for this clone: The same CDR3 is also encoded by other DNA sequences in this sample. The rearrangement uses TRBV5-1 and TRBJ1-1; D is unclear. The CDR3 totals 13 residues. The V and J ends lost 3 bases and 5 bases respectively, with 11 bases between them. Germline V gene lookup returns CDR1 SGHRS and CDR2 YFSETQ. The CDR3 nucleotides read TGCGCCAGCAGCTCCGGGCGAGGGACTGAAGCTTTCTTT. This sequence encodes CASSSGRGTEAFF.